The rows below give T cell receptor beta chains drawn from one sample of a study of regulatory T cells in long-lasting Graves disease. TCRdb reanalysed the multiplex PCR reads using MiXCR and keeps one entry per CDR3 protein. The data contain under 450,000 distinct CDR3 sequences, about 11% of them singletons. The same data also contributed to another study, on T cells in Graves' hyperthyroidism and ophthalmopathy.

The sample here was peripheral blood mononuclear cells (PBMCs), taken at new diagnosis, from a patient treated with antithyroid drugs. These receptors were taken from a woman younger than 30 with Graves disease. Each CDR3 is given with its conserved first and last residue. A D gene is named only where the DNA matches it firmly. Only part of the rows carry a size: once, few, many, or a class if the clone is expanded.

D	V	size	J	DNA	CDR3
-	TRBV20-1	many	TRBJ2-7	TGCAGTGCTTGGGACACGGGATTCTCCTACGAGCAGTACTTC	CSAWDTGFSYEQYF
-	TRBV4-3	-	TRBJ1-2	TGCGCCAGCAGCCAAGGAACCTTTGGGCCCTCAGCTAACTATGGCTACACCTTC	CASSQGTFGPSANYGYTF
TRBD1	TRBV6-5	many	TRBJ1-1	TGTGCCAGCAGTTTTGGGACAGGGTCGGACACTGAAGCTTTCTTT	CASSFGTGSDTEAFF
-	TRBV7-8	few	TRBJ2-2	TGTGCCAGCAGAGGTACCGGGAAGCTGTTTTTT	CASRGTGKLFF
TRBD2	TRBV7-2	few	TRBJ2-7	TGTGCCAGCAACCCTGGGGGGGTGACCTACGAGCAGTACTTC	CASNPGGVTYEQYF
-	TRBV20-1	many	TRBJ1-1	TGCAGTGCTACGGGGAACACTGAAGCTTTCTTT	CSATGNTEAFF
-	TRBV7-3	many	TRBJ1-1	TGTGCCAGCAGCTTGATCGTGAACACTGAAGCTTTCTTT	CASSLIVNTEAFF
-	TRBV11-1	many	TRBJ1-1	TGCGCCAGCAGCCAAGTACCAGGGAGAGCTGAAGCTTTCTTT	CASSQVPGRAEAFF
-	TRBV14	-	TRBJ2-1	TGTGCCAGCAGCTCATCGGGGGTCGGCAATGAGCAGTTCTTC	CASSSSGVGNEQFF
TRBD2	TRBV20-1	-	TRBJ2-7	TGCAGTGCTAGGGGACCGGGACTAGCGAGATACTACTCCTACGAGCAGTACTTC	CSARGPGLARYYSYEQYF
TRBD2	TRBV6-9	many	TRBJ2-1	TGTGCCAGCAGTTACTATAGCGGGGGGGCCAGTAACAATGAGCAGTTCTTC	CASSYYSGGASNNEQFF
-	TRBV12-3/TRBV12-4	many	TRBJ1-1	TGTGCCAGCAGTTTGGTAGGAATTCAGAACACTGAAGCTTTCTTT	CASSLVGIQNTEAFF
-	TRBV29-1	many	TRBJ2-1	TGCAGCGTTGGAGGGAACAATGAGCAGTTCTTC	CSVGGNNEQFF
-	TRBV27	many	TRBJ2-1	TGTGCCAGCACTGAGATCGGTACCAATGAGCAGTTCTTC	CASTEIGTNEQFF
-	TRBV7-2	many	TRBJ1-5	TGTGCCAGCAGCTTGGATCCGACTCAGCCCCAGCATTTT	CASSLDPTQPQHF
TRBD2	TRBV20-1	many	TRBJ2-3	TGCAGTGCTAGAGATGGGGGCGGGAGGGCCCCAGATACGCAGTATTTT	CSARDGGGRAPDTQYF
-	TRBV7-2	many	TRBJ1-2	TGTGCCAGCAGCTTCTCAGGGTGGGAAGGGTATGGCTACACCTTC	CASSFSGWEGYGYTF
TRBD1	TRBV6-2/TRBV6-3	-	TRBJ1-2	TGTACCAGCAGTTCCTACCGCAACTCGGGACAGTCTTCTAACTATGGCTACACCTTC	CTSSSYRNSGQSSNYGYTF
-	TRBV6-5	many	TRBJ2-5	TGTGCCAGCAGTTCCCCGGGACGGAACCAAGAGACCCAGTACTTC	CASSSPGRNQETQYF
-	TRBV4-3	-	TRBJ1-3	TGCGCCAGCAGCCAAAGAGCGACTGGAAACACCATATATTTT	CASSQRATGNTIYF